Listed below are T cell receptor beta chains from one sample, sequenced in a study of blood T cells in healthy people across ages. TCRdb recomputed calls from the 5' RACE reads with MiXCR, one row per CDR3 protein. The repertoire has about 2 million distinct CDR3 sequences, 40% to 55% of them found once; the top ten carry more than 2%. The sample taken for sequencing was blood. These receptors all stem from a woman in her forties in good health. The CDR3 runs from the conserved cysteine through the conserved F or W. A D gene is named only where the DNA matches it firmly. Clone size, where shown, is once, few, many, or a class for clones that have expanded.

v_gene,j_gene,d_gene,abundance,CDR3aa,CDR3nt
TRBV20-1,TRBJ2-3,-,few,CSARAPPPSTDTQYF,TGCAGTGCTAGAGCTCCACCTCCCAGCACAGATACGCAGTATTTT
TRBV14,TRBJ2-5,-,-,CASSQGGRPGNMETQYF,TGTGCCAGCAGCCAAGGGGGACGACCCGGGAATATGGAGACCCAGTACTTC
TRBV27,TRBJ2-7,-,-,CASSLSQSGSHEQYF,TGTGCCAGCAGTTTATCACAGTCCGGCTCCCACGAGCAGTACTTC
TRBV5-6,TRBJ1-6,-,-,CASSWWRDPSYNSPLHF,TGTGCCAGCAGCTGGTGGAGGGACCCGTCCTATAATTCACCCCTCCACTTT
TRBV4-3,TRBJ1-1,TRBD1,few,CASSPGQGTAEAFF,TGCGCCAGCAGCCCGGGACAGGGAACGGCTGAAGCTTTCTTT
TRBV28,TRBJ1-4,-,-,CASAGLKTNEKLFF,TGTGCCAGCGCAGGGTTGAAGACTAATGAAAAACTGTTTTTT
TRBV5-4,TRBJ2-5,-,-,CASTPRRGGIGETQYF,TGTGCCAGCACCCCAAGAAGAGGGGGTATTGGGGAGACCCAGTACTTC
TRBV6-6,TRBJ1-2,-,few,CASSYWKDYGYTF,TGTGCCAGCAGTTACTGGAAAGACTATGGCTACACCTTC
TRBV11-2,TRBJ2-5,-,few,CASRHVGGGIQETQYF,TGTGCCAGCAGGCACGTCGGCGGGGGCATCCAAGAGACCCAGTACTTC
TRBV20-1,TRBJ2-7,-,-,CSARRRGGTAYEQYF,TGCAGTGCTAGGAGACGCGGAGGGACAGCCTACGAGCAGTACTTC
TRBV20-1,TRBJ2-7,TRBD2,-,CSAKELAGESYEQYF,TGCAGTGCTAAAGAGCTAGCGGGGGAATCGTACGAGCAGTACTTC
TRBV7-9,TRBJ2-5,-,-,CASSSQGRQETQYF,TGTGCCAGCAGCTCCCAGGGACGGCAAGAGACCCAGTACTTC
TRBV11-1,TRBJ2-7,TRBD1,-,CASSLPRTGFYEQYF,TGTGCCAGCAGCTTACCCCGGACAGGGTTTTACGAGCAGTACTTC
TRBV15,TRBJ2-7,TRBD2,-,CATSRDLSGGHYEQYF,TGTGCCACCAGCAGAGATCTCAGCGGGGGACACTACGAGCAGTACTTC
TRBV7-2,TRBJ2-5,TRBD1,many,CASSRDRGEETQYF,TGTGCCAGCAGCAGGGACAGGGGCGAGGAGACCCAGTACTTC
TRBV7-9,TRBJ2-5,-,few,CASSPGLMYQETQYF,TGTGCCAGCAGCCCGGGACTCATGTACCAAGAGACCCAGTACTTC
TRBV4-1,TRBJ2-3,-,-,CASSQVRSGISTDTQYF,TGCGCCAGCAGCCAAGTGCGGTCAGGGATAAGCACAGATACGCAGTATTTT
TRBV7-2,TRBJ1-2,-,-,CASSGPRGANGYTF,TGTGCCAGCAGCGGGCCGCGAGGGGCTAATGGCTACACCTTC
TRBV24-1,TRBJ2-5,-,-,CATSDGGTQYF,TGTGCCACCAGTGACGGGGGGACCCAGTACTTC
TRBV5-5,TRBJ2-7,-,few,CASSLDPTLPSSYEQYF,TGTGCCAGCAGCTTGGACCCAACACTTCCCTCCTCCTACGAGCAGTACTTC
TRBV12-3/TRBV12-4,TRBJ2-6,-,few,CASRLRAPGANVLTF,TGTGCCAGCAGACTCAGAGCACCCGGGGCCAACGTCCTGACTTTC
TRBV10-3,TRBJ1-6,-,few,CAISEYGFAGTNSPLHF,TGTGCCATCAGTGAGTATGGGTTCGCAGGCACGAATTCACCCCTCCACTTT
TRBV4-3,TRBJ1-2,TRBD1,-,CASSQGSGQGNYGYTF,TGCGCCAGCAGCCAAGGTTCAGGACAGGGGAACTATGGCTACACCTTC
TRBV7-2,TRBJ2-1,TRBD2,-,CASSPYGLAGGSEQFF,TGTGCCAGCAGTCCCTACGGACTAGCGGGGGGGAGTGAGCAGTTCTTC
TRBV28,TRBJ2-5,-,-,CASSSIQGGRYQETQYF,TGTGCCAGCAGCTCTATTCAGGGTGGTCGGTACCAAGAGACCCAGTACTTC
TRBV7-2,TRBJ2-7,-,once,CASRLRPGPTYEQYF,TGTGCCAGCAGGCTCCGGCCGGGACCTACCTACGAGCAGTACTTT
TRBV5-5,TRBJ2-1,TRBD1,-,CASSLTQGALLSSYNEQFF,TGTGCCAGCAGCCTGACTCAGGGGGCCCTTCTCAGCTCCTACAATGAGCAGTTCTTC
TRBV20-1,TRBJ2-7,-,-,CSVILAATYEQYF,TGCAGTGTTATTTTAGCGGCGACCTACGAGCAGTACTTC
TRBV7-2,TRBJ2-6,-,few,CASSLRQGDGANVLTF,TGTGCCAGCAGCCTGAGGCAGGGTGACGGGGCCAACGTCCTGACTTTC
TRBV6-5,TRBJ2-1,-,-,CASSGREKPKNEQFF,TGTGCCAGCAGCGGTCGTGAAAAGCCCAAAAATGAGCAGTTCTTC
TRBV6-2/TRBV6-3,TRBJ2-5,-,-,CASRLSSSTQYF,TGTGCCAGCAGATTGTCGTCGTCGACCCAGTACTTC
TRBV15,TRBJ2-1,TRBD1,few,CATSRDRNEQFF,TGTGCCACCAGCCGGGACAGGAATGAGCAGTTCTTC
TRBV20-1,TRBJ2-5,TRBD1,-,CSARGGPGQGRGETQYF,TGCAGTGCTAGAGGGGGTCCGGGACAGGGGAGGGGAGAGACCCAGTACTTC
TRBV7-2,TRBJ2-7,TRBD2,-,CASSLTPSGIWYEQYF,TGTGCCAGCAGCTTAACTCCTAGCGGCATTTGGTACGAGCAGTACTTC
TRBV5-6,TRBJ2-5,-,few,CASSLAGDRETQYF,TGTGCCAGCAGCTTGGCGGGGGATCGGGAGACCCAGTACTTC
TRBV5-5,TRBJ2-3,-,-,CASSGAVQGRWTDTQYF,TGTGCCAGCAGCGGTGCGGTACAGGGGAGGTGGACAGATACGCAGTATTTT
TRBV2,TRBJ1-5,-,-,CASAKDGLYSNQPQHF,TGTGCCAGCGCCAAGGACGGGCTCTATAGCAATCAGCCCCAGCATTTT
TRBV3-1,TRBJ2-5,TRBD2,-,CASSQDRGGKETQYF,TGTGCCAGCAGCCAAGATCGGGGGGGAAAAGAGACCCAGTACTTC
TRBV20-1,TRBJ2-3,TRBD2,-,CSALPSTGGGDTQYF,TGCAGTGCTCTCCCTTCGACTGGCGGGGGAGATACGCAGTATTTT
TRBV13,TRBJ1-2,-,-,CASSLRRGEFDYGYTF,TGTGCCAGCAGCTTAAGGCGAGGGGAGTTTGACTATGGCTACACCTTC